This passage covers 32 T cell receptor beta chains from one sample sequenced in a study of post-analysis software for immune sequencing data. Study results and limitations: Controls showed lower frequencies than patients for five or six TRBV segments, and TRBV5-6, TRBV5-1 and TRBV20-1 were among these.

Prepared libraries of TCR beta cDNA carried unique molecular identifiers. TCRdb redid the calling of the PCR reads with MiXCR, one entry per CDR3 protein. This sample yields about 820,000 distinct CDR3 sequences, of which 53% are seen a single time; about 4.5% belongs to the top ten. Antigens of these TCRs are unknown. The material sequenced was blood. The receptors shown here come from a girl aged 10-17 years with multiple sclerosis.

The rearrangement uses TRBV12-3 or TRBV12-4 and TRBJ2-3; no clear D. V shed 5 bases and J shed 2 bases, with 11 bases lying between them. The CDR3 sequence is 14 residues long. The CDR3 DNA reads as TGTGCCAGCAGTAGAGGACGGTACACAGATACGCAGTATTTT. Translation: CASSRGRYTDTQYF.

The chain combines TRBV20-1 with TRBJ2-7; 7 nucleotides line up with TRBD1. Germline V lookup: CDR1 DFQATT, CDR2 SNEGSKA (reference sequence). There are 14 residues in the CDR3. The V segment lost 2 bases and the J segment 2 bases; nucleotides outside the gene matches: 6. The CDR3 here is CSARRPGQTYEQYF. CDR3 nucleotides: TGCAGTGCTAGAAGACCGGGACAGACCTACGAGCAGTACTTC.

The chain joins TRBV6-5 to TRBJ2-5, with TRBD1 as a possible D gene (5 bases). The closer fit of TRBJ2-7 to the DNA end suggests the J call may be wrong. Germline V gene sequence: CDR1 MNHEY, CDR2 SVGAGI. The CDR3 length is 15 residues. The CDR3 DNA is TGTGCCAGCAGTTACGGTCTGCCAGGGCCTAACGAGCAGTACTTC. Its translation: CASSYGLPGPNEQYF.

This clonotype was detected only a few times. The chain couples TRBV29-1 to TRBJ1-2, with D uncertain. This CDR3 is built from 15 residues. The V gene's germline CDR1 is SQVTM and CDR2 ANQGSEA. Trimming took 0 bases from V and 6 from J, leaving 17 bases between them. CDR3 in amino acids: CSVEDKVLGSNGYTF. The CDR3 DNA reads TGCAGCGTTGAAGATAAGGTACTAGGCTCGAATGGCTACACCTTC.

The genes are TRBV6-5 and TRBJ1-5; tentatively, D is TRBD1 (5 bases). The germline V gene has CDR1 MNHEY and CDR2 SVGAGI. Trimming took off 8 bases at V and 3 bases at J, with 11 bases between the two ends. CDR3 length equals 13 residues. CDR3 in DNA: TGTGCCAGCCGAGTGGGGCCCAATCAGCCCCAGCATTTT. This sequence encodes CASRVGPNQPQHF.

The J gene is TRBJ2-3, the V gene TRBV5-1; 7 bases are shared with TRBD2. The CDR3 is 17 amino acids. Per the germline V gene, CDR1 is SGHRS and CDR2 is YFSETQ. With 0 bases clipped from V and 0 bases from J, the junction kept 7 bases outside the gene matches. CDR3 sequence (DNA): TGCGCCAGCAGCTTGGCCGGGGAGGGGTATAGCACAGATACGCAGTATTTT. This encodes CASSLAGEGYSTDTQYF.

The CDR3 bases are TGCAGCGTTGACAGTAGAGAGACCCAGTACTTC. Encoded protein: CSVDSRETQYF. The J gene is TRBJ2-7, the V gene TRBV29-1, with unresolved D. Gene TRBJ2-5 matches the end of the DNA better, so the J call may be wrong. This CDR3 is built from 11 residues. Germline CDR1 reads SQVTM; CDR2 reads ANQGSEA.

This clonotype was recorded a few times. This chain joins TRBV25-1 and TRBJ1-6, with D unresolved. CDR3 length: 15 residues. V was clipped by 3 bases and J by 9 bases, with 15 bases between them. The germline CDR1 and CDR2 sequences are MGHDK and SYGVNS. Here the CDR3 DNA reads TGTGCCAGCAGTGAGAGTGGACTAGAAAGTTCACCCCTCCACTTT. Translated: CASSESGLESSPLHF. Full variable domain (remainder filled in from reference TRBV25-1 and TRBJ1-6): EADIYQTPRYLVIGTGKKITLECSQTMGHDKMYWYQQDPGMELHLIHYSYGVNSTEKGDLSSESTVSRIRTEHFPLTLESARPSHTSQYLCASSESGLESSPLHFGNGTRLTVT.

J is TRBJ2-1 and V is TRBV3-1; D gene ambiguous. The CDR3 runs 15 residues. Germline V CDR1 and CDR2: LGHDT, YNNKEL (reference sequence). V lost 4 bases to trimming and J lost 6 bases, with 16 bases between them. The CDR3 reads CASSPRRVLRNEQFF. In DNA, the CDR3 is TGTGCCAGCAGCCCCCGCCGGGTGCTCCGCAATGAGCAGTTCTTC.

V usage is TRBV29-1 and J usage is TRBJ2-7; 7 nucleotides align to TRBD2. Near its end, the DNA agrees better with TRBJ2-5, so the J call may be wrong. Germline-derived CDR1 and CDR2 are SQVTM and ANQGSEA. CDR3 length equals 14 residues. The CDR3 nucleotides are TGCAGCGTTGCCCCCTTACTAGCGCGAGAGACCCAGTACTTC. It codes for CSVAPLLARETQYF.

The chain joins TRBV2 to TRBJ2-3, with 8 bases fitting TRBD2. The CDR3 sequence is 15 residues long. Germline values: CDR1 SNHLY, CDR2 FYNNEI. V dropped 6 bases and J dropped 0; count of bases not matched to a gene: 5. CDR3 DNA: TGTGCCAGCAGCGAGACTAGCGTGAGCACAGATACGCAGTATTTT. Protein: CASSETSVSTDTQYF. Variable domain in full (rest from reference TRBV2 and TRBJ2-3): EPEVTQTPSHQVTQMGQEVILRCVPISNHLYFYWYRQILGQKVEFLVSFYNNEISEKSEIFDDQFSVERPDGSNFTLKIRSTKLEDSAMYFCASSETSVSTDTQYFGPGTRLTVL.

The V call is TRBV6-6, the J call TRBJ2-7; D might be TRBD1 (5 bases). Trimming shortened V by 4 bases and J by 7 bases, and 11 bases separated the two germline ends. Germline V CDR1 and CDR2: MNHNY, SVGAGI (reference sequence). The CDR3 has 12 amino acids. The CDR3 nucleotides are TGTGCCAGCAGTTGGACACCGTGGGAGCAGTACTTC. Translated, it gives CASSWTPWEQYF.

The V gene is TRBV10-3, the J gene TRBJ1-2; 8 positions agree with TRBD1. V was clipped by 6 bases and J by 6 bases; unmatched bases: 9. The CDR3 runs 14 residues. Germline V lookup: CDR1 ENHRY, CDR2 SYGVKD. CDR3 nucleotide sequence: TGTGCCATCAGGACAGGGGTGTATGAGGATGGCTACACCTTC. Translating it yields CAIRTGVYEDGYTF.

This clonotype appeared once. V usage is TRBV6-5 and J usage is TRBJ1-1; D might be TRBD1 (6 bases). The V gene's germline CDR1 is MNHEY and CDR2 SVGAGI. The CDR3 totals 15 residues. Trimming shortened V by 0 bases and J by 1 base, and 9 bases separated the two germline ends. The CDR3 loop is CASSYSKGGNTEAFF. CDR3 in DNA: TGTGCCAGCAGTTACTCGAAGGGGGGGAACACTGAAGCTTTCTTT.

The V and J genes are TRBV20-1 and TRBJ2-1; D is possibly TRBD2 (5 bases). The length of the CDR3 is 11 residues. The V end was cut by 2 bases, the J end by 15 bases, with 14 bases between. From germline, CDR1 is DFQATT and CDR2 SNEGSKA (reference sequence). The CDR3 nucleotides read TGCAGTGCTAGACCGCTAGCTCTGATGTTCTTC. Translated, it gives CSARPLALMFF.

The chain links TRBV27 to TRBJ1-5; D remains ambiguous. Trimming pared 3 bases from V and 4 bases from J, leaving 7 bases between. Per germline, CDR1 MNHEY and CDR2 SMNVEV (reference sequence). The CDR3 totals 13 residues. The CDR3 DNA is TGTGCCAGCAGTTTTGGGGTGAATCAGCCCCAGCATTTT. Translation: CASSFGVNQPQHF.

The chain links TRBV10-3 to TRBJ2-7, with 9 bases lining up with TRBD2. The CDR3 spans 14 residues. In germline, CDR1 is ENHRY, CDR2 SYGVKD. With V trimmed by 6 bases and J by 7 bases, 10 bases remained unmatched. CDR3 nucleotides: TGTGCCATCAGAGACACTAGCGGGCCGGGGGAGCAGTACTTC. This codes for CAIRDTSGPGEQYF.

The chain employs TRBV4-1 and TRBJ2-6; 7 nucleotides agree with TRBD1. Unmatched junction bases numbered 5, after V lost 3 bases and J lost 0 bases. Germline V CDR1 and CDR2: MGHRA, YSYEKL. This CDR3 contains 17 residues. The CDR3 DNA follows: TGCGCCAGCAGCCAGGGACAGCGGAGCTCTGGGGCCAACGTCCTGACTTTC. Translation gives CASSQGQRSSGANVLTF.

The rearrangement links TRBV6-5 to TRBJ2-5; TRBD2 is a possible D gene (5 bases). This CDR3 region has 15 residues. Per germline, CDR1 MNHEY and CDR2 SVGAGI. V was pared by 0 bases and J by 2 bases, with 10 bases between. The CDR3 region has the DNA TGTGCCAGCAGTTACTCGAGAGGGTTTCAAGAGACCCAGTACTTC. Its translation is CASSYSRGFQETQYF.

The chain has TRBV14 and TRBJ1-2; maybe TRBD1 (5 bases). Trimming removed 0 bases from V and 4 bases from J, with 12 bases in between. Germline values: CDR1 SGHDN, CDR2 FVKESK. This CDR3 has 15 residues. This CDR3 reads CASSQDEAGSYGYTF. In DNA form, the CDR3 reads TGTGCCAGCAGCCAAGATGAAGCAGGGTCCTATGGCTACACCTTC. Combining the CDR3 with reference TRBV14 and TRBJ1-2 gives the whole variable domain EAGVTQFPSHSVIEKGQTVTLRCDPISGHDNLYWYRRVMGKEIKFLLHFVKESKQDESGMPNNRFLAERTGGTYSTLKVQPAELEDSGVYFCASSQDEAGSYGYTFGSGTRLTVV.

This clonotype occurred a few times. The chain is built from TRBV7-2 and TRBJ2-7, with D perhaps matching TRBD1 (5 bases). Germline-derived CDR1 and CDR2 are SGHTA and FQGNSA. V lost 7 bases and J 3 bases, leaving 16 bases between the germline ends. The CDR3 has 14 residues. The DNA of the CDR3 is TGTGCCAGCACTCCTCGGGCAGGGATCTACGAGCAGTACTTC. Protein sequence: CASTPRAGIYEQYF.

The chain recombines TRBV6-6 with TRBJ2-5; 9 bases map to TRBD1. CDR3 length: 14 amino acids. Trimming cost V 5 bases and J 11 bases; bases outside gene matches: 12. Germline lookup yields CDR1 MNHNY and CDR2 SVGAGI (reference sequence). DNA for the CDR3: TGTGCCAGCAGTATAAACAGGGGGCAGGGTGAGCAGTACTTC. It yields the protein CASSINRGQGEQYF.

V gene TRBV7-9 combines with J gene TRBJ2-1; D is ambiguous. CDR1 and CDR2 from the germline V gene are SEHNR and FQNEAQ (reference sequence). The CDR3 spans 15 residues. V dropped 2 bases and J dropped 5 bases, with 13 bases sitting between them. Written as DNA, the CDR3 is TGTGCCAGCAGCTTAAGGGAACTTCGCAACAATGAGCAGTTCTTC. Translated: CASSLRELRNNEQFF.

The chain uses TRBV20-1 and TRBJ2-5; TRBD2 matches 11 bases. The CDR3 length is 15 residues. From germline, CDR1 is DFQATT and CDR2 SNEGSKA (reference sequence). V dropped 2 bases and J dropped 11; count of bases not matched to a gene: 13. CDR3 nucleotide sequence: TGCAGTGCTAGACCAACGGGACTAGCGGTATTCGGGCAGTACTTC. Its protein is CSARPTGLAVFGQYF.

This clonotype was picked up a small number of times. The chain links TRBV12-3 or TRBV12-4 to TRBJ1-5; D is undetermined. The ends were cut back, 0 bases at V and 2 bases at J, with 11 bases in the middle. This CDR3 region has 16 residues. CDR3 nucleotides: TGTGCCAGCAGTTTAGCGCCCGGGAAGGGCAATCAGCCCCAGCATTTT. Its translation: CASSLAPGKGNQPQHF.

This clonotype was counted between two and nine times. This chain joins TRBV7-2 and TRBJ2-1; D may match TRBD1 or TRBD2 (5 bases each). Trimming pared 5 bases from V and 8 bases from J, leaving 16 bases between. This CDR3 has 14 residues. Germline CDR1 and CDR2: SGHTA and FQGNSA. CDR3 amino acids: CASSPLGLGDEQFF. The CDR3 DNA follows: TGTGCCAGCAGCCCACTAGGTCTGGGGGATGAGCAGTTCTTC.

Turning to this clonotype: One end of the junction fails to match germline, which may point to a read error. The CDR3 here is CANSDGVYEQYF. The DNA for the CDR3 is TGCGCCAACAGCGACGGGGTCTACGAGCAGTACTTC. J is TRBJ2-1 and V is TRBV5-1; perhaps TRBD2 as D (5 bases). The J call could be wrong; TRBJ2-7 is a better fit for the DNA end. This CDR3 is 12 amino acids long. From germline, CDR1 is SGHRS and CDR2 YFSETQ.

The genes are TRBV12-3 or TRBV12-4 and TRBJ2-4; D possibly corresponds to TRBD2 (5 bases). This CDR3 region has 13 residues. V gave up 5 bases and J gave up 13 bases, with 18 bases separating them. The CDR3 DNA reads TGTGCCAGCAGTCCGGACTCACTTCGAGAGCAGTACTTC. Encoded protein: CASSPDSLREQYF.

The chain's CDR3 is CSVVPGDGYEQYF. The CDR3, as DNA: TGCAGCGTTGTCCCGGGGGATGGCTACGAGCAGTACTTC. V usage is TRBV29-1 and J usage is TRBJ2-7; D perhaps matches TRBD2 (6 bases). This CDR3 comprises 13 residues. CDR1 is SQVTM and CDR2 is ANQGSEA in the germline V gene. With 4 bases removed from V and 3 bases from J, the gap between germline ends came to 13 bases.

This clonotype was recorded a few times. This chain connects TRBV29-1 to TRBJ2-5, with D maybe TRBD2 (6 bases). Between the trimmed V and J ends, which lost 4 bases and 1 base, there was a span of 19 bases. The CDR3 spans 16 residues. CDR1 SQVTM and CDR2 ANQGSEA come from the germline V gene. The CDR3 protein is CSVGALANSLQETQYF. The DNA of the CDR3 is TGCAGCGTTGGAGCCCTAGCGAACTCCCTCCAAGAGACCCAGTACTTC.

The V gene is TRBV20-1, the J gene TRBJ2-3; 7 bases agree with TRBD2. Germline values: CDR1 DFQATT, CDR2 SNEGSKA (reference sequence). The J segment lost 0 bases and the V segment lost 3 bases, leaving 15 bases of the junction unmatched. The CDR3 runs 18 residues. The CDR3, as DNA: TGCAGTGCTAGGCCATCGACTAGCCTGAGATCTAGCACAGATACGCAGTATTTT. This sequence encodes CSARPSTSLRSSTDTQYF.

The chain employs TRBV6-6 and TRBJ2-1; a possible D gene is TRBD1 (5 bases). Trimming removed 6 bases from V and 9 bases from J, with 12 bases in between. Germline CDR1 reads MNHNY; CDR2 reads SVGAGI (reference sequence). The CDR3 extends over 12 amino acids. CDR3 DNA: TGTGCCAGCAGAGGGGATTGGAGTGAGCAGTTCTTC. Amino acids: CASRGDWSEQFF.